This TCR beta chain came from a study of control samples from healthy donors and cancer patients. The protocol was immunoSEQ multiplex PCR, while the TCRdb copy is restricted to in-frame clones and leaves out a portion. The sample holds roughly 100,000 clones, around nine tenths seen once. In germline, CDR1 is KGHDR, CDR2 SFDVKD. There are 15 residues in the CDR3. V was cut by 2 bases and J by 2 bases, with 6 bases left in between. V and J are TRBV24-1 and TRBJ2-6, with a weak D call TRBD1 (5 bases). Sample: blood. The receptor was isolated from a young man in good health. CDR3 bases: TGTGCCACCAGTGATTCAGGGACTGGGGCCAACGTCCTGACTTTC. It translates to CATSDSGTGANVLTF.